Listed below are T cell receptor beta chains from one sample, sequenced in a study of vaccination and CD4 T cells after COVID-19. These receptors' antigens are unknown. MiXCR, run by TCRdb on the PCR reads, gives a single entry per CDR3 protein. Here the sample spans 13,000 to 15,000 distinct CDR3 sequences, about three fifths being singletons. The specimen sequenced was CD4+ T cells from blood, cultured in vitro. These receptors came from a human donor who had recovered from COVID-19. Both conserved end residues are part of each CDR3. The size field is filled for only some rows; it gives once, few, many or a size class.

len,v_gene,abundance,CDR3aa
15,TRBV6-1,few,CASSDAGTGAKTQYF
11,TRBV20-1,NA,CGLGGQETQYF
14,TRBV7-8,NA,CASSLDRGGQTQYF
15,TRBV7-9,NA,CASSASSGTTDTQYF
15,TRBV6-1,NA,CASSGDGGSYNEQFF
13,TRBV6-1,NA,CASRRTTNEKLFF
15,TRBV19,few,CASRRTERSNQPQHF
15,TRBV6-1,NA,CASSQSQGSGTEAFF
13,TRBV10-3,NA,CAIRRTGDEPQHF
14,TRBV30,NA,CAWSVTRGADTQYF
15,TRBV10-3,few,CAISESGDNNQPQHF
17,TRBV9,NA,CASSVGGSGLAGNTIYF
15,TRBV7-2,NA,CASSGSGDTYNEQFF
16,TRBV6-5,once,CASSYRLAGGPHEQFF
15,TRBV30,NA,CAWSNRGLGNQPQHF
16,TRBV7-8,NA,CASSARGRQAVGEQYF
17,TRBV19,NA,CASSIVRTPVRATEAFF
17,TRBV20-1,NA,CSAPIRTSGGNTDTQYF
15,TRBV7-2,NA,CASSLHRGPDTEAFF
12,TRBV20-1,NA,CSAQGRNYEQYF
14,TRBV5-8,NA,CASSLDLGSTPLHF
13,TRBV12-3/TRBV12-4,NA,CASRTGEWDEQFF
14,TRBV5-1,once,CASSLLTARSEQYF
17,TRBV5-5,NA,CASGFRDWAKGQETQYF
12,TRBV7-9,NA,CASAAVGEKLFF
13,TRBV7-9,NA,CASSNDRARGYTF
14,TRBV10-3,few,CAISAGGGTGELFF
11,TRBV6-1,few,CASSDGGTQYF
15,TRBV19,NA,CASSSGSPYLEGYTF
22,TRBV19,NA,CASSQTSVYFCAIGGDVYGYTF
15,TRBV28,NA,CASSLQGPGNTEAFF
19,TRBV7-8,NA,CASSSNFWTALGSNQPQHF
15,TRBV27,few,CASSQWTGGLNTQYF
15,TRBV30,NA,CAWAGASLYQETQYF
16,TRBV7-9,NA,CASSPGLGRYNSPLHF
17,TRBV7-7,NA,CASRFSYEGTNSYEQYF
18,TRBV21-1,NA,CASSKGLAATRSSYEQYF
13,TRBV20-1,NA,CSVEPGSRDTQYF
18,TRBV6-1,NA,CASSAPGTSGSLAYEQYF
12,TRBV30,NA,CAWSVGIDTQYF
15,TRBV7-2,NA,CASSLHGTRGREQYF
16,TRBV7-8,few,CASSLLGQGTGQPQHF
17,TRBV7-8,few,CASSPTWGTSGNQPQHF
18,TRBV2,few,CASSQEGDPPYSNQPQHF
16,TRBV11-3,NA,CASSLRATAQNYEQYF
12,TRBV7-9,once,CASSSSGDGYTF
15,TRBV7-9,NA,CASSGGGGLLETQYF
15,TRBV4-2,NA,CASSQDQGFSYEQYF
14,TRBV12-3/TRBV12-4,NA,CASSFQAMNTEAFF
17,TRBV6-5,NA,CASSYSLGGRSYNEQFF
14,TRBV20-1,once,CSARRDTSGNTIYF
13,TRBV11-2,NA,CASSFTGEETQYF
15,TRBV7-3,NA,CASRPTGTGAYGYTF
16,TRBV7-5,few,CISVPEAGARGNTIYF
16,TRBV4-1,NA,CASSQDSGTSGREQFF
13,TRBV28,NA,CASSLGPDYEQYF
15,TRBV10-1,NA,CASSESTGTGGGYTF
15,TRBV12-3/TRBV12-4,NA,CASSSRTGLYVGYTF
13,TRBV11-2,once,CASSLSARDTQYF